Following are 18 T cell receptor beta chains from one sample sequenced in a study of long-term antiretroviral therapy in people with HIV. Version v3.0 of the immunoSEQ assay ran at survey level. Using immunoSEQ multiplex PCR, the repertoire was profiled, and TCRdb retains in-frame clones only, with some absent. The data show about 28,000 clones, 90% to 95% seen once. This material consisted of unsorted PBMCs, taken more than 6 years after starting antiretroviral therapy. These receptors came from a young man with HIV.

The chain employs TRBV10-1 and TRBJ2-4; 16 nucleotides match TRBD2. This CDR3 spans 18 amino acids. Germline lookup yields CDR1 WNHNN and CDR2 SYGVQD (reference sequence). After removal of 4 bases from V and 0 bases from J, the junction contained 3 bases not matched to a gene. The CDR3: CASSGGLAGGGAKNIQYF. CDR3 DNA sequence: TGCGCCAGCAGTGGGGGACTAGCGGGGGGGGGAGCCAAAAACATTCAGTACTTC.

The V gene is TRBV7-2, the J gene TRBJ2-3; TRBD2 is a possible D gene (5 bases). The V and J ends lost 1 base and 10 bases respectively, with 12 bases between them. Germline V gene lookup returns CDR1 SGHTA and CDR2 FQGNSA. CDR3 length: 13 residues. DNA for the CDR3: TGTGCCAGCAGCTTAGAAGGGAGATTAGCGCAGTATTTT. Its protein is CASSLEGRLAQYF. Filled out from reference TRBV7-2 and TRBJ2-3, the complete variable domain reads GAGVSQSPSNKVTEKGKDVELRCDPISGHTALYWYRQSLGQGLEFLIYFQGNSAPDKSGLPSDRFSAERTGGSVSTLTIQRTQQEDSAVYLCASSLEGRLAQYFGPGTRLTVL.

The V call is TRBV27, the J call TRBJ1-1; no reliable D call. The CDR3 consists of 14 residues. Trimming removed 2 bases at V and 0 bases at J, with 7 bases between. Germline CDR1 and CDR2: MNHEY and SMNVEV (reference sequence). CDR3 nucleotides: TGTGCCAGCAGTTTAAATTGGGTGAACACTGAAGCTTTCTTT. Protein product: CASSLNWVNTEAFF.

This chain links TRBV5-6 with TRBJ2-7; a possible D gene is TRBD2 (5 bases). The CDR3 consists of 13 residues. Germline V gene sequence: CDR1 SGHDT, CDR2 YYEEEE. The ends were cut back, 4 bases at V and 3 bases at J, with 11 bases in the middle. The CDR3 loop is CASSPGLSYEQYF. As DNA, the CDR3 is TGTGCCAGCAGCCCCGGACTTAGCTACGAGCAGTACTTC. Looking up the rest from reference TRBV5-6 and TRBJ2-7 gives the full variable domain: DAGVTQSPTHLIKTRGQQVTLRCSPKSGHDTVSWYQQALGQGPQFIFQYYEEEERQRGNFPDRFSGHQFPNYSSELNVNALLLGDSALYLCASSPGLSYEQYFGPGTRLTVT.

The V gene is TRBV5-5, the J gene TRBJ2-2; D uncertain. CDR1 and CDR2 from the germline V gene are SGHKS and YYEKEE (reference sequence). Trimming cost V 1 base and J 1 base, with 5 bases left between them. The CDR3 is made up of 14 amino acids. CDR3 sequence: CASSLSVNTGELFF. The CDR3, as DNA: TGTGCCAGCAGCTTGTCTGTGAACACCGGGGAGCTGTTTTTT.

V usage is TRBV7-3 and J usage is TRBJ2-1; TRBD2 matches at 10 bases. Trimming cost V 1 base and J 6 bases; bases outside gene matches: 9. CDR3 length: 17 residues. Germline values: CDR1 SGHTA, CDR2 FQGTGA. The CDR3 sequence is CASSLKGSSGSRNEQFF. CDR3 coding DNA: TGTGCCAGCAGCTTAAAAGGGTCTAGCGGGAGTCGCAATGAGCAGTTCTTC.

The CDR3, as DNA: TGTGCCAGCAGTCCCGAGGGACTAGCGGACCAAGAGACCCAGTACTTC. Encoded protein: CASSPEGLADQETQYF. The chain links TRBV27 to TRBJ2-5; 11 positions match TRBD2. V lost 5 bases to trimming and J lost 0 bases; unmatched junction nucleotides: 5. Germline assignment: CDR1 MNHEY and CDR2 SMNVEV (reference sequence). The CDR3 consists of 16 residues.

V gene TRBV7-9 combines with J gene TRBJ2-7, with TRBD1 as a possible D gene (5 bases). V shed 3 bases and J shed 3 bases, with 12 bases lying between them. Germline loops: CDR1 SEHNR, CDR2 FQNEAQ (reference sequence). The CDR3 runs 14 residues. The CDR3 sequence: CASSLWQGLYEQYF. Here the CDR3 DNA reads TGTGCCAGCAGCTTGTGGCAGGGCCTCTACGAGCAGTACTTC.

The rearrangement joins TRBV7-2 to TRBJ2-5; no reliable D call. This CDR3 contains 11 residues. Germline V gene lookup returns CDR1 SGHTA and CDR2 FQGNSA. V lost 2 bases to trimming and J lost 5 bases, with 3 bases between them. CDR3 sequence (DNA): TGTGCCAGCAGCTTATTGGAGACCCAGTACTTC. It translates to CASSLLETQYF.

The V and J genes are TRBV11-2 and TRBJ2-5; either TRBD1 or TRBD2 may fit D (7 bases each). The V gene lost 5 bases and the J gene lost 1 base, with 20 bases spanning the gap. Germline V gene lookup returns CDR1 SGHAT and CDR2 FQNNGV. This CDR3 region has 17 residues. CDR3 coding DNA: TGTGCCAGCAGCCGGTGGGAGGGGGCCTTTTCCCAAGAGACCCAGTACTTC. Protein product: CASSRWEGAFSQETQYF.

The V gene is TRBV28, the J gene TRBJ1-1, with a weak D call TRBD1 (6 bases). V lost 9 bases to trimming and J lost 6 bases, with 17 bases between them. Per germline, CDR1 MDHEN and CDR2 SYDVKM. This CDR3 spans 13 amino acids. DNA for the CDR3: TGTGCCAGTGTAGTGGGGGCATGGGCTGAAGCTTTCTTT. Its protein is CASVVGAWAEAFF. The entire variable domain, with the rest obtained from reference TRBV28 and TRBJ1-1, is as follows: DVKVTQSSRYLVKRTGEKVFLECVQDMDHENMFWYRQDPGLGLRLIYFSYDVKMKEKGDIPEGYSVSREKKERFSLILESASTNQTSMYLCASVVGAWAEAFFGQGTRLTVV.

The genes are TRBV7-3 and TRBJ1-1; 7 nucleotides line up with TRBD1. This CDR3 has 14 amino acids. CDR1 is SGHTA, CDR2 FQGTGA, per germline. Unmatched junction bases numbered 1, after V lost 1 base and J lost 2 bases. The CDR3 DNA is TGTGCCAGCAGCTTAATAGGGGGCAACACTGAAGCTTTCTTT. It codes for CASSLIGGNTEAFF.

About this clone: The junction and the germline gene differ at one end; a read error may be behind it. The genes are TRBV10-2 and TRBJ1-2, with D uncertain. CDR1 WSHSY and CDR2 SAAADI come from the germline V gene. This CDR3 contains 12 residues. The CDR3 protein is CASSESTRLTDF. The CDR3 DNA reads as TGCGCCAGCAGTGAGTCGACGCGTCTCACGGACTTC.

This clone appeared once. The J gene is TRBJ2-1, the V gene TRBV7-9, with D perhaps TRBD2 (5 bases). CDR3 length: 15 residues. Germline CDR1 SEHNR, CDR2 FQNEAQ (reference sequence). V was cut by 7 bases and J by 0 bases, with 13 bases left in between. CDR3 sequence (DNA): TGTGCCAGCACCCTGCTCGGGGTCTCCTACAATGAGCAGTTCTTC. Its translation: CASTLLGVSYNEQFF.

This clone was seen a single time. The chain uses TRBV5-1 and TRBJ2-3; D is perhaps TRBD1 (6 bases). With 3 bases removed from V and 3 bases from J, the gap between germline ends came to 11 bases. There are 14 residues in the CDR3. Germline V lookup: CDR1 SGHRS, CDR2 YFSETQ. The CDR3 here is CASSSRGWTDTQYF. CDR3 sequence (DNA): TGCGCCAGCAGCTCCAGGGGTTGGACAGATACGCAGTATTTT.

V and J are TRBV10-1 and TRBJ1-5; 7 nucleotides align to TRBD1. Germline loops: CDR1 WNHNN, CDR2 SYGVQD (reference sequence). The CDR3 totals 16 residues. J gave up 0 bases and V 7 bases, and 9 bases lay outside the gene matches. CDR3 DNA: TGCGCCAGCAACGGAACAGGGGTTTATAGCAATCAGCCCCAGCATTTT. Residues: CASNGTGVYSNQPQHF.

In DNA form, the CDR3 reads TGTGCCAGCAGTCCCTCTCCCTTGCAGGGGGCCGTTTATGGCTACACCTTC. Its translation is CASSPSPLQGAVYGYTF. The rearrangement joins TRBV27 to TRBJ1-2; 8 bases align to TRBD1. The CDR3 is 17 residues long. The ends lost 5 bases at V and 5 bases at J; junction bases unmatched: 16. Germline-derived CDR1 and CDR2 are MNHEY and SMNVEV (reference sequence).

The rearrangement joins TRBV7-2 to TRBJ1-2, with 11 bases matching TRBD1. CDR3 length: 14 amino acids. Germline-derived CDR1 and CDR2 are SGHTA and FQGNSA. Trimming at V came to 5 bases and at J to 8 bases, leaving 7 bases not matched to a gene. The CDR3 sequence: CASSASDRGRGYTF. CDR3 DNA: TGTGCCAGCAGCGCGTCGGACAGGGGGCGAGGCTACACCTTC. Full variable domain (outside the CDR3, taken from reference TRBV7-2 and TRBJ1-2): GAGVSQSPSNKVTEKGKDVELRCDPISGHTALYWYRQSLGQGLEFLIYFQGNSAPDKSGLPSDRFSAERTGGSVSTLTIQRTQQEDSAVYLCASSASDRGRGYTFGSGTRLTVV.